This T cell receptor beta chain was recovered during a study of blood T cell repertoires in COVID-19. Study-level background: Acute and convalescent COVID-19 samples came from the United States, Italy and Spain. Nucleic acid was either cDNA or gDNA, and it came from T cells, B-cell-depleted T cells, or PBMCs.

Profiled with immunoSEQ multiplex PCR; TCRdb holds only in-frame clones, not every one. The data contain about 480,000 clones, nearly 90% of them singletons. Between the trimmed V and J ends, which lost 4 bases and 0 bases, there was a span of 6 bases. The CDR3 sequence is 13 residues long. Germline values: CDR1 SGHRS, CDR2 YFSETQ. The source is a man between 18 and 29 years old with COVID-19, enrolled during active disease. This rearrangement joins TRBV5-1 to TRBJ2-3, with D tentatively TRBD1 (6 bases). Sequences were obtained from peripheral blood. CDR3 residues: CASSGGSTDTQYF. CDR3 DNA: TGCGCCAGCAGCGGGGGCAGCACAGATACGCAGTATTTT. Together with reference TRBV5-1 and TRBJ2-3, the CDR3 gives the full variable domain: KAGVTQTPRYLIKTRGQQVTLSCSPISGHRSVSWYQQTPGQGLQFLFEYFSETQRNKGNFPGRFSGRQFSNSRSEMNVSTLELGDSALYLCASSGGSTDTQYFGPGTRLTVL.